Only a few counts were recorded for the clone carrying this T cell receptor beta chain. Its specificity is unknown. The data are from a study of T cell repertoires in cytomegalovirus infection. At the level of the study: Recently identified HLA-C-restricted CMV epitopes were among the peptides used. Public TCR beta signatures indicated both CMV infection and matching HLA type. Overall study results and limits: There were HLA-C-restricted CMV-specific TCR beta clonotypes dominating the ex vivo response.

Between the trimmed V and J ends, which lost 1 base and 12 bases, there was a span of 7 bases. This CDR3 contains 12 residues. CDR1 is LNHNV, CDR2 YYDKDF, per germline (reference sequence). Using its own MiXCR run on the reads, TCRdb lists one record per CDR3 protein. The table has tens of thousands of distinct CDR3 sequences, around 20% seen once. The V call is TRBV15, the J call TRBJ1-6; D gene unclear. The receptor comes from a human donor in good health (CMV status not recorded). Some clones in this sample may be carry-over from other donors' samples. The sample consisted of CD8+ T cells from cultured PBMCs, taken from culture after CMV antigen stimulation. The CDR3 coding sequence is TGTGCCACCAGCAGAGGAGCGGGACCCCTCCACTTT. It codes for CATSRGAGPLHF.